Below, 24 T cell receptor beta chains from the same sample are listed, as sequenced in a study of cytomegalovirus exposure and HLA in healthy donors. The study ran its PCR with 60 Vbeta and 13 Jbeta primers. TCRdb's table, derived via immunoSEQ multiplex PCR, lists solely in-frame clones and lacks some. The sample records approximately 160,000 clones, under 70% being singletons. Sequenced sample: PBMCs. Source of these receptors: a woman in her 30s in good health and CMV-seropositive.

This clone was observed a single time. V gene TRBV28 combines with J gene TRBJ1-5; 9 bases are a match to TRBD1. V trimming: 5 bases; J trimming: 0 bases; junction bases outside the gene matches: 11. From germline, CDR1 is MDHEN and CDR2 SYDVKM. The CDR3 is 18 amino acids. The CDR3 is CASSTPGQGEYSNQPQHF. CDR3 DNA sequence: TGTGCCAGCAGTACTCCGGGACAGGGTGAATATAGCAATCAGCCCCAGCATTTT.

The chain has TRBV4-2 and TRBJ2-7, with D maybe TRBD1 (5 bases). The V and J ends lost 1 base and 4 bases respectively, with 11 bases between them. The CDR3 has 14 residues. Germline lookup yields CDR1 LGHNA and CDR2 YNFKEQ. As DNA, the CDR3 is TGTGCCAGCAGCCAAGGGGCGACAGTATACGAGCAGTACTTC. It specifies CASSQGATVYEQYF.

V usage is TRBV10-3 and J usage is TRBJ2-1; 12 nucleotides line up with TRBD2. The CDR3 contains 20 residues. With 0 bases clipped from V and 2 bases from J, the junction kept 11 bases outside the gene matches. Per the germline V gene, CDR1 is ENHRY and CDR2 is SYGVKD. CDR3 region: CAISESPTSGGPLPYNEQFF. CDR3 in DNA: TGTGCCATCAGTGAGTCTCCGACTAGCGGGGGCCCTCTTCCCTACAATGAGCAGTTCTTC.

The table lists this clone with a few counts. V gene TRBV4-1 combines with J gene TRBJ2-1; tentatively, D is TRBD1 (5 bases). The V gene's germline CDR1 is MGHRA and CDR2 YSYEKL. The CDR3 runs 16 residues. Trimming removed 0 bases at V and 6 bases at J, with 15 bases between. CDR3 nucleotide sequence: TGCGCCAGCAGCCAAGACCAGGGAAGAAAACGCAATGAGCAGTTCTTC. This translates into CASSQDQGRKRNEQFF.

The chain joins TRBV6-5 to TRBJ2-3; 8 nucleotides align to TRBD2. The CDR3 covers 13 residues. Germline-derived CDR1 and CDR2 are MNHEY and SVGAGI. Losses at the gene ends were 6 bases for V and 2 bases for J; bases not matched to a gene: 1. The CDR3 DNA follows: TGTGCCAGCAGGCGGGGGGCCACAGATACGCAGTATTTT. Protein product: CASRRGATDTQYF.

This clone was seen a few times. The chain employs TRBV6-5 and TRBJ1-6, with 7 bases that match TRBD1. The J segment lost 7 bases and the V segment lost 7 bases, leaving 7 bases of the junction unmatched. Germline lookup yields CDR1 MNHEY and CDR2 SVGAGI. The CDR3 covers 14 residues. Here the CDR3 reads CASTSGTENSPLHF. The CDR3 DNA reads TGTGCCAGCACCTCCGGGACAGAGAATTCACCCCTCCACTTT.

The chain employs TRBV13 and TRBJ2-7; D is ambiguous. Trimming stripped 0 bases from V and 3 bases from J, with 9 bases between. This CDR3 contains 14 residues. Per the germline V gene, CDR1 is PRHDT and CDR2 is FYEKMQ (reference sequence). CDR3 DNA sequence: TGTGCCAGCAGCTTAGGACAGAGTAACTACGAGCAGTACTTC. It yields the protein CASSLGQSNYEQYF.

This clone was observed a handful of times. The chain couples TRBV19 to TRBJ2-7, with 10 bases that match TRBD1. V was pared by 7 bases and J by 1 base, with 4 bases of the junction left unmatched. The CDR3 spans 14 residues. Germline values: CDR1 LNHDA, CDR2 SQIVND (reference sequence). The CDR3 coding sequence is TGTGCCAGTATGGACAGGGGGACGTCCTACGAGCAGTACTTC. This encodes CASMDRGTSYEQYF.

The CDR3 DNA is TGTGCCAGCAGTTACAGTCCTGGCGGGATACCCACTGAAGCTTTCTTT. Translated, it gives CASSYSPGGIPTEAFF. The genes are TRBV6-5 and TRBJ1-1; D remains ambiguous. Germline V lookup: CDR1 MNHEY, CDR2 SVGAGI. With 2 bases removed from V and 4 bases from J, the gap between germline ends came to 17 bases. The CDR3 covers 16 residues.

This clone was seen more than once but under ten times. The rearrangement links TRBV6-1 to TRBJ1-2; tentative D call: TRBD1 (6 bases). The CDR3 totals 13 residues. From germline, CDR1 is MNHNS and CDR2 SASEGT. Trimming left V 7 bases short and J 5 bases short, with 14 bases between. CDR3 sequence: CASTPWTEYGYTF. CDR3 coding DNA: TGTGCCAGCACGCCGTGGACAGAGTATGGCTACACCTTC.

CDR3 nucleotide sequence: TGCAGCGTTGACACAGGCTCCTACGAGCAGTACTTC. This translates into CSVDTGSYEQYF. The chain is built from TRBV29-1 and TRBJ2-5, with D maybe TRBD1 (5 bases). The DNA matches TRBJ2-7 better at its end, which makes the J call doubtful. The germline CDR1 and CDR2 sequences are SQVTM and ANQGSEA. The CDR3 totals 12 residues.

This CDR3 is CASSLRGGSGNQPQHF. The CDR3 bases are TGTGCCAGCAGTTTAAGAGGAGGGTCAGGCAATCAGCCCCAGCATTTT. V is TRBV28 and J is TRBJ1-5; D gene unclear. The V end lost 2 bases, the J end lost 2 bases, and 13 bases lay between the germline ends. Germline CDR1 reads MDHEN; CDR2 reads SYDVKM. The CDR3 spans 16 residues.

In the case of this clone: One end of the junction is discordant with germline, which a read error may explain. Additional DNA sequences in this sample encode the identical CDR3. This rearrangement joins TRBV6-5 to TRBJ1-2; the D gene is possibly TRBD1 (6 bases). Germline V gives CDR1 MNHEY, CDR2 SVGAGI. The CDR3 is 14 residues long. CDR3 in DNA: TGTGCTAGCAGCAACGCGGCAGGGGCATCTGGCTACACCTTC. Residues: CASSNAAGASGYTF.

The chain has TRBV27 and TRBJ2-5, with 7 bases that match TRBD1. Gene TRBJ2-7 matches the end of the DNA better, so the J call may be wrong. CDR1 and CDR2 from the germline V gene are MNHEY and SMNVEV (reference sequence). CDR3 length: 15 amino acids. CDR3: CASSLWDSYSYEQYF. The CDR3 nucleotides read TGTGCCAGCAGTTTATGGGACAGCTACTCCTACGAGCAGTACTTC.

The gene calls are TRBV10-3 and TRBJ1-2; possibly TRBD1 for D (5 bases). Germline V gene sequence: CDR1 ENHRY, CDR2 SYGVKD. This CDR3 has 16 residues. V was trimmed by 4 bases and J by 3 bases, leaving 18 bases between them. In nucleotides, the CDR3 is TGTGCCATCAGTGTAGCATCAGACCTCAGGGACTATGGCTACACCTTC. This encodes CAISVASDLRDYGYTF.

The V and J genes are TRBV28 and TRBJ2-7; possible D gene TRBD1, 5 bases. The CDR3 extends over 14 amino acids. CDR1 and CDR2 (germline): MDHEN, SYDVKM. The ends were cut back, 3 bases at V and 1 base at J, with 10 bases in the middle. The CDR3 region is CASSFGGASYEQYF. The CDR3, as DNA: TGTGCCAGCAGTTTTGGTGGGGCATCCTACGAGCAGTACTTC.

This clone has a handful of counts. J is TRBJ1-5 and V is TRBV29-1; D perhaps matches TRBD1 (6 bases). Germline values: CDR1 SQVTM, CDR2 ANQGSEA. The CDR3 is 12 residues long. CDR3 sequence: CRPGENNQPQHF. DNA for the CDR3: TGCAGACCAGGGGAGAACAATCAGCCCCAGCATTTT.

The chain uses TRBV9 and TRBJ1-2; no definite D call. The V end was cut by 0 bases, the J end by 8 bases, with 17 bases between. Germline V gives CDR1 SGDLS, CDR2 YYNGEE. The CDR3 covers 15 residues. The CDR3 coding sequence is TGTGCCAGCAGCGTAGGGGTAATGGGGAGGAACGGCTACACCTTC. Its protein product is CASSVGVMGRNGYTF.

V usage is TRBV5-4 and J usage is TRBJ1-1; possibly TRBD1 for D (5 bases). From germline, CDR1 is SGHNT and CDR2 YYREEE (reference sequence). Deletions cut 5 bases from V and 4 bases from J, with 15 bases between. This CDR3 comprises 14 residues. CDR3 sequence (DNA): TGTGCCAGCAGATCAGTCGGGGGGAGCACTGAAGCTTTCTTT. Amino acids: CASRSVGGSTEAFF.

The rearrangement joins TRBV19 to TRBJ2-7; 9 nucleotides line up with TRBD2. V lost 3 bases and J lost 0; bases outside the gene matches: 6. The CDR3 is 16 amino acids. CDR1 and CDR2 (germline): LNHDA, SQIVND (reference sequence). CDR3: CASSIGSGRLSYEQYF. In DNA form, the CDR3 reads TGTGCCAGTAGTATCGGTAGCGGGAGACTCTCCTACGAGCAGTACTTC. Complete variable domain (other parts from reference TRBV19 and TRBJ2-7): DGGITQSPKYLFRKEGQNVTLSCEQNLNHDAMYWYRQDPGQGLRLIYYSQIVNDFQKGDIAEGYSVSREKKESFPLTVTSAQKNPTAFYLCASSIGSGRLSYEQYFGPGTRLTVT.

The rearrangement uses TRBV4-2 and TRBJ2-7; maybe TRBD2 (6 bases). V shed 0 bases and J shed 2 bases, with 11 bases lying between them. The germline CDR1 and CDR2 sequences are LGHNA and YNFKEQ. The CDR3 extends over 15 amino acids. The CDR3 spells CASSQDSGLTYEQYF. DNA of the CDR3: TGTGCCAGCAGCCAAGATTCGGGACTTACCTACGAGCAGTACTTC.

The chain employs TRBV2 and TRBJ2-1, with 7 nucleotides matching TRBD2. CDR1 and CDR2 (germline): SNHLY, FYNNEI. The CDR3 sequence is 15 residues long. After removal of 7 bases from V and 3 bases from J, the junction contained 9 bases not matched to a gene. CDR3 in DNA: TGTGCCAGCAATATCGACCGGGACTACTACAATGAGCAGTTCTTC. It yields the protein CASNIDRDYYNEQFF.

This clone occurred a few times. The rearrangement links TRBV7-9 to TRBJ1-6, with D perhaps TRBD1 (5 bases). The CDR3 consists of 14 residues. V was shortened by 5 bases and J by 10 bases, with 15 bases between the two germline ends. CDR1 is SEHNR, CDR2 FQNEAQ, per germline (reference sequence). The CDR3 sequence: CASSIRQRGSPLHF. The CDR3 DNA reads as TGTGCCAGCAGCATCAGGCAAAGGGGCTCACCCCTCCACTTT.

This clone was counted a few times. The genes are TRBV9 and TRBJ1-2, with TRBD1 matching over 8 bases. The CDR3 is 15 residues long. Germline V gene lookup returns CDR1 SGDLS and CDR2 YYNGEE. V was clipped by 6 bases and J by 8 bases; unmatched bases: 15. CDR3 nucleotides: TGTGCCAGCACCCAGCACCAGGGGGCAGGGGGAGGCTACACCTTC. Its translation: CASTQHQGAGGGYTF.